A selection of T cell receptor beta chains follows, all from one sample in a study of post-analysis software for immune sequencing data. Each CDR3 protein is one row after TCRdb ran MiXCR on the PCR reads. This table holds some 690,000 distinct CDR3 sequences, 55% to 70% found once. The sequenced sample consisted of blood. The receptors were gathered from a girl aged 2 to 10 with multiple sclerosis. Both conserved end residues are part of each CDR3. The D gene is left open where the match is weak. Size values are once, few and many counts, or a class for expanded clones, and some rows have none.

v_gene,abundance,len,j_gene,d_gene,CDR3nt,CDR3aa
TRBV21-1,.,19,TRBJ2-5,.,TGTGCCAGCAGCGACCGGGACAGGGAAAAAAAAACCGTACGGGAGACCCAGTACTTC,CASSDRDREKKTVRETQYF
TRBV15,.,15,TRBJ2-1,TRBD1,TGTGCCACCAGCCCGGGACAGATCTCCTACAATGAGCAGTTCTTC,CATSPGQISYNEQFF
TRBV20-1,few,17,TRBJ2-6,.,TGCAGTGCTAGTGAGGAAGGGACTTTCTCTGGGGCCAACGTCCTGACTTTC,CSASEEGTFSGANVLTF
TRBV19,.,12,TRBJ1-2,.,TGTGCCAGTAGTATTAGGGGAGGCGGCTACACCTTC,CASSIRGGGYTF
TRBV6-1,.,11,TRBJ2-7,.,TGTGCCAGCCTTTCAAGCAACGAGCAGTACTTC,CASLSSNEQYF
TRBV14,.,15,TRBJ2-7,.,TGTGCCAGCAGCCAAGATCCTCGGGCGGACTACGAGCAGTACTTC,CASSQDPRADYEQYF
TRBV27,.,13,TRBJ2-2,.,TGTGCCAGCACCAGGGGGAACACCGGGGAGCTGTTTTTT,CASTRGNTGELFF
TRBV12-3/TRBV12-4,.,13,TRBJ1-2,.,TGTGCCAGCAGTTTCCAGGGAGGCGACGGCTACACCTTC,CASSFQGGDGYTF
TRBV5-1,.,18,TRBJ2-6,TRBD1,TGCGCCAGCAGCTTGGTCCCCTCTGACAGGGCTGGGGCCAACGTCCTGACTTTC,CASSLVPSDRAGANVLTF
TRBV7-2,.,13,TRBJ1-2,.,TGTGCCAGCAGCTTAACGGGTTCTTTAGGCTACACCTTC,CASSLTGSLGYTF
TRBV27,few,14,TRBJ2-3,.,TGTGCCAGCAGTCTGGCCTACAGCACAGATACGCAGTATTTT,CASSLAYSTDTQYF
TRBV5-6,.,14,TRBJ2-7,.,TGTGCCAGCAGCTTTAAGGGGGGGCAAGACGAGCAGTACTTC,CASSFKGGQDEQYF
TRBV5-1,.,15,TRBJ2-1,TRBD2,TGCGCCAGCAGCCCAGGGACTAGAGGTCACAATGAGCAGTTCTTC,CASSPGTRGHNEQFF
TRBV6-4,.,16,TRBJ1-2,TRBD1,TGTGCCAGCAGCGTTGAATGGACAGGGGGGACCTATGGCTACACCTTC,CASSVEWTGGTYGYTF
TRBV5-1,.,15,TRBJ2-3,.,TGCGCCAGCAGCTTGGGGGTGACAGACACAGATACGCAGTATTTT,CASSLGVTDTDTQYF
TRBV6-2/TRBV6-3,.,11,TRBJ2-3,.,TGTGCCAGCACCGAACGGGGCACGCAGTATTTT,CASTERGTQYF